This TCR beta chain was recorded in a study of CD8 T cells in Susac syndrome. With random hexamers, 0.5 to 1 ug RNA was reverse transcribed. TCRdb redid the calling of the immunoSEQ multiplex PCR reads with MiXCR, one entry per CDR3 protein. The sample includes about 210,000 distinct CDR3 sequences, about 95% of them seen just once. This clonotype was detected only once. CDR3 length equals 15 residues. The V and J ends lost 0 bases and 0 bases respectively, with 6 bases between them. The TCR sequence derives from a human donor with multiple sclerosis. Sequenced material: CD4+ T cells from PBMCs. This chain links TRBV23-1 with TRBJ1-3; D is uncertain. TRBV23-1 is an ORF, and what it does is uncertain. Here the CDR3 reads CASSQSENSGNTIYF. CDR3 bases: TGCGCCAGCAGTCAATCGGAGAACTCTGGAAACACCATATATTTT.